These T cell receptor beta chains were read from a single sample in a study of T cell changes during pregnancy in multiple sclerosis. Produced via immunoSEQ multiplex PCR; TCRdb's table is partial and in-frame only. Of fewer than 65,000 clones listed, 90% to 95% are singletons. Material: peripheral blood, obtained after pregnancy. These receptors were collected from a female donor in good health, enrolled as a control in a pregnancy study. The CDR3 runs from the conserved cysteine through the conserved F or W. A D gene is named only where the DNA matches it firmly. The listing skips clone size in some rows; elsewhere it reads once, few, many or a size class.

-	TRBV30	TRBJ1-1	few	TGTGCCTGGAGTTTGATACAGGGTAACACTGAAGCTTTCTTT	CAWSLIQGNTEAFF
TRBD2	TRBV5-1	TRBJ2-4	-	TGCGCCAGCAGCTTGATTTCCAGCGGGGGGGCCGTAGCCAAAAACATTCAGTACTTC	CASSLISSGGAVAKNIQYF
TRBD1	TRBV6-5	TRBJ1-1	-	TGTGCCAGCAGACCCACAGGGGGCACTGAAGCTTTCTTT	CASRPTGGTEAFF
TRBD1	TRBV4-2	TRBJ1-5	-	TGTGCCAGCAGCCAAGGAACAGGGGATGGCAATCAGCCCCAGCATTTT	CASSQGTGDGNQPQHF
TRBD1	TRBV9	TRBJ1-2	-	TGTGCCAGCAGCGTATGGGGACAGGGCGGACCTCATGGCTACACCTTC	CASSVWGQGGPHGYTF
TRBD1	TRBV7-9	TRBJ1-2	-	TGTGCCAGCACCGGACAGGGCTTGAATGGCTACACCTTC	CASTGQGLNGYTF
-	TRBV27	TRBJ2-2	-	TGTGCCACCCAGAGGGGGAACGGGGAGCTGTTTTTT	CATQRGNGELFF
-	TRBV2	TRBJ2-2	-	TGTGCCAGCAGGTCGGGGATTTTTACGGACACCGGGGAGCTGTTTTTT	CASRSGIFTDTGELFF
TRBD2	TRBV5-1	TRBJ2-2	-	TGCGCCAGCAGCTACGGACTAGGGGCTAACACCGGGGAGCTGTTTTTT	CASSYGLGANTGELFF
TRBD2	TRBV30	TRBJ2-3	-	TGTGCCTGGAGTGTACACCGGGGGACTAGCGCTTTCCGCACAGATACGCAGTATTTT	CAWSVHRGTSAFRTDTQYF
TRBD1	TRBV6-5	TRBJ2-7	once	TGTGCCAGCTGGGGGACAGCCCGATACGAGCAGTACTTC	CASWGTARYEQYF
-	TRBV7-2	TRBJ2-5	-	TGTGCCAGCAGTCGACCGAGGGGGTCAGAGACCCAGTACTTC	CASSRPRGSETQYF